A single sample gave rise to the 32 T cell receptor beta chains below, sequenced in a study of beta chain features in type 1 diabetes. The study's findings and limits: Type 1 diabetes patients showed a moderate but significant shortening of TCRB CDR3s in all four CD4+ subsets.

Sequencing targeted expressed TCRB transcripts, as all isolated RNA had been reverse transcribed. The assay was immunoSEQ multiplex PCR, and TCRdb's table has in-frame clones only and misses some. The table records 600,000 to 700,000 clones, over 10% of them present only once. The antigens these receptors bind are not known. Sequencing used naive CD4+ T cells from blood. Every receptor here comes from a man aged 25-40 years with type 1 diabetes.

The chain has TRBV28 and TRBJ1-6; D possibly corresponds to TRBD1 (5 bases). The germline V gene encodes CDR1 MDHEN and CDR2 SYDVKM. The CDR3 is 16 residues long. V was pared by 4 bases and J by 6 bases, with 16 bases between. The CDR3 loop reads CASSSPPIQGNSPLHF. DNA for the CDR3: TGTGCCAGCAGTTCCCCTCCAATTCAGGGTAATTCACCCCTCCACTTT.

This clone was seen a single time. The rearrangement links TRBV6-5 to TRBJ2-1, with 7 bases fitting TRBD1. Germline assignment: CDR1 MNHEY and CDR2 SVGAGI. V lost 6 bases and J lost 2; bases outside the gene matches: 7. This CDR3 region has 15 residues. The CDR3 DNA sequence: TGTGCCAGCAGCAATGTTGGGACAGCCTACAATGAGCAGTTCTTC. This translates into CASSNVGTAYNEQFF.

The chain uses TRBV5-4 and TRBJ2-5, with D perhaps matching TRBD2 (6 bases). Trimming took 2 bases from V and 0 from J, leaving 11 bases between them. CDR3 length equals 15 residues. Germline assignment: CDR1 SGHNT and CDR2 YYREEE (reference sequence). The CDR3 DNA reads TGTGCCAGCAGCTTACCTGGGGGGAACCAAGAGACCCAGTACTTC. It is translated as CASSLPGGNQETQYF.

This clone was detected only a few times. The rearrangement uses TRBV7-7 and TRBJ2-1; D could derive from TRBD1 or TRBD2 (5 bases each). The V and J ends lost 5 bases and 5 bases respectively, with 16 bases between them. The CDR3 totals 15 residues. Germline loops: CDR1 SSHAT, CDR2 FNYEAQ (reference sequence). In DNA, the CDR3 is TGTGCCAGCAGCAATAGAATGGGGGAAGACAATGAGCAGTTCTTC. This sequence encodes CASSNRMGEDNEQFF.

In its sample, this clone was seen a few times. The chain combines TRBV6-6 with TRBJ1-1, with TRBD1 as a possible D gene (5 bases). V dropped 5 bases and J dropped 1 base, with 11 bases sitting between them. The CDR3 sequence is 14 residues long. The V gene's germline CDR1 is MNHNY and CDR2 SVGAGI (reference sequence). The CDR3 DNA sequence: TGTGCCAGCAGTCCCTTGGACAAGAACACTGAAGCTTTCTTT. It is translated as CASSPLDKNTEAFF.

The CDR3 nucleotides read TGTGCCAGCAGCACTGGGGGCGGACAGGGGGTCGACACTGAAGCTTTCTTT. Its protein is CASSTGGGQGVDTEAFF. V is TRBV5-4 and J is TRBJ1-1; 10 positions match TRBD1. The length of the CDR3 is 17 residues. The trim removed 4 bases at V and 3 bases at J, leaving 12 bases unmatched. Germline loops: CDR1 SGHNT, CDR2 YYREEE (reference sequence).

V and J are TRBV7-9 and TRBJ2-7; the D is unclear. The CDR3 sequence is 12 residues long. Trimming took off 0 bases at V and 6 bases at J, with 6 bases between the two ends. In germline, CDR1 is SEHNR, CDR2 FQNEAQ (reference sequence). This chain's CDR3 is CASSLASSEQYF. CDR3 DNA: TGTGCCAGCAGCTTAGCGAGCAGCGAGCAGTACTTC. The entire variable domain, with the rest obtained from reference TRBV7-9 and TRBJ2-7, is as follows: DTGVSQNPRHKITKRGQNVTFRCDPISEHNRLYWYRQTLGQGPEFLTYFQNEAQLEKSRLLSDRFSAERPKGSFSTLEIQRTEQGDSAMYLCASSLASSEQYFGPGTRLTVT.

In this sample, this clone turned up a few times. This sequence joins TRBV7-2 and TRBJ2-1, with a weak D call TRBD2 (7 bases). CDR3 length equals 14 residues. V was clipped by 1 base and J by 8 bases, with 12 bases between them. In germline, CDR1 is SGHTA, CDR2 FQGNSA. The CDR3 sequence: CASSLDGGHDEQFF. In DNA, the CDR3 is TGTGCCAGCAGCTTAGACGGGGGGCACGATGAGCAGTTCTTC.

This clone has only a few counts. This rearrangement joins TRBV4-3 to TRBJ2-3; no reliable D call. The ends were cut back, 0 bases at V and 0 bases at J, with 16 bases in the middle. The CDR3 consists of 18 residues. CDR1 is LGHNA, CDR2 YSLEER, per germline. CDR3 sequence reads: CASSQDWKPRASTDTQYF. The CDR3 region has the DNA TGCGCCAGCAGCCAAGATTGGAAGCCGCGAGCGAGCACAGATACGCAGTATTTT.

The chain couples TRBV25-1 to TRBJ1-3, with 9 bases identical to TRBD1. The CDR3 runs 16 residues. In germline, CDR1 is MGHDK, CDR2 SYGVNS. Germline trimming cut 3 bases from V and 0 bases from J; bases unmatched to any gene: 3. DNA of the CDR3: TGTGCCAGCAGTGAGGACAGGGGATTCTCTGGAAACACCATATATTTT. It encodes CASSEDRGFSGNTIYF.

This chain uses TRBV19 with TRBJ1-4, with D uncertain. With 6 bases removed from V and 1 base from J, the gap between germline ends came to 9 bases. Germline values: CDR1 LNHDA, CDR2 SQIVND (reference sequence). CDR3 length: 14 residues. CDR3 sequence reads: CASRGTETNEKLFF. Written as DNA, the CDR3 is TGTGCCAGTAGGGGAACCGAAACTAATGAAAAACTGTTTTTT.

The J gene is TRBJ2-4, the V gene TRBV7-8; TRBD2 might be the D (6 bases). CDR3 length: 14 amino acids. Per germline, CDR1 SGHVS and CDR2 FQNEAQ. V shed 1 base and J shed 4 bases, with 8 bases lying between them. This chain's CDR3 is CASSLGDSKNIQYF. CDR3 nucleotide sequence: TGTGCCAGCAGCTTAGGGGACTCAAAAAACATTCAGTACTTC.

The chain uses TRBV29-1 and TRBJ1-5; 8 bases agree with TRBD1. V trimming: 5 bases; J trimming: 5 bases; junction bases outside the gene matches: 8. CDR1 is SQVTM and CDR2 is ANQGSEA in the germline V gene. This CDR3 has 14 residues. The CDR3 sequence is CSVITGGRDQPQHF. The CDR3 region has the DNA TGCAGCGTTATAACAGGGGGGCGAGATCAGCCCCAGCATTTT.

This chain connects TRBV6-6 to TRBJ2-3; 10 bases fit TRBD1. This CDR3 spans 15 amino acids. Trimming at V came to 3 bases and at J to 5 bases, leaving 5 bases not matched to a gene. From germline, CDR1 is MNHNY and CDR2 SVGAGI (reference sequence). CDR3 in DNA: TGTGCCAGCAGTTATCGGGACAGGGGAAGAGATACGCAGTATTTT. Its protein is CASSYRDRGRDTQYF.

The chain is built from TRBV19 and TRBJ1-1; D gene uncertain. CDR1 is LNHDA, CDR2 SQIVND, per germline (reference sequence). V was cut by 4 bases and J by 0 bases, with 9 bases left in between. This CDR3 comprises 14 residues. CDR3: CASSRLFMNTEAFF. CDR3 nucleotides: TGTGCCAGTAGTAGGCTTTTCATGAACACTGAAGCTTTCTTT.

This clone occurred a few times. This sequence joins TRBV19 and TRBJ2-2, with 8 nucleotides matching TRBD1. V shed 11 bases and J 5 bases; nucleotides not matched to a gene: 13. This CDR3 is 15 amino acids long. Germline CDR1 and CDR2: LNHDA and SQIVND (reference sequence). CDR3 sequence reads: CAGRPGQGGTGELFF. The CDR3 bases are TGTGCCGGTCGACCCGGACAGGGTGGTACCGGGGAGCTGTTTTTT.

The chain employs TRBV30 and TRBJ1-4; weak D call: TRBD1 (6 bases). CDR3 size: 15 residues. Germline CDR1 reads GTSNPN; CDR2 reads SVGIG (reference sequence). V lost 2 bases, J lost 5 bases, and 15 bases lay in between. CDR3 bases: TGTGCCTGGAGTCCTTGGTACAGGGTGAATGAAAAACTGTTTTTT. It yields the protein CAWSPWYRVNEKLFF.

This clone has only a few counts. The rearrangement uses TRBV7-8 and TRBJ1-5, with D uncertain. The CDR3 contains 15 residues. Between the trimmed V and J ends, which lost 2 bases and 0 bases, there was a span of 8 bases. CDR1 is SGHVS, CDR2 FQNEAQ, per germline. CDR3 sequence: CASSLQGYSNQPQHF. The CDR3 region has the DNA TGTGCCAGCAGCTTACAAGGGTATAGCAATCAGCCCCAGCATTTT. Full variable domain (rest looked up from reference TRBV7-8 and TRBJ1-5): GAGVSQSPRYKVAKRGQDVALRCDPISGHVSLFWYQQALGQGPEFLTYFQNEAQLDKSGLPSDRFFAERPEGSVSTLKIQRTQQEDSAVYLCASSLQGYSNQPQHFGDGTRLSIL.

The V gene is TRBV25-1, the J gene TRBJ2-1; 8 bases align to TRBD1. This CDR3 is built from 13 residues. Germline V gene lookup returns CDR1 MGHDK and CDR2 SYGVNS. V shed 2 bases, J shed 10 bases, and the junction held 4 bases outside the gene matches. CDR3: CASSEQGAGEQFF. The DNA for the CDR3 is TGTGCCAGCAGTGAACAGGGGGCCGGAGAGCAGTTCTTC.

The chain employs TRBV6-1 and TRBJ2-7; 10 nucleotides match TRBD1. The germline gives CDR1 MNHNS, CDR2 SASEGT. The CDR3 sequence is 13 residues long. V lost 3 bases and J lost 9; bases outside the gene matches: 5. CDR3 in DNA: TGTGCCAGCAGTGAGCCGGGACAGGGGTTGCAGTACTTC. It is translated as CASSEPGQGLQYF.

This chain joins TRBV11-2 and TRBJ2-4, with D possibly TRBD1 on 6 matching bases. The CDR3 is made up of 13 amino acids. Per germline, CDR1 SGHAT and CDR2 FQNNGV. V lost 7 bases to trimming and J lost 4 bases, with 11 bases between them. CDR3 residues: CASTYREKNIQYF. CDR3 in DNA: TGTGCCAGCACATACAGGGAGAAAAACATTCAGTACTTC.

The chain joins TRBV10-3 to TRBJ2-5; D unresolved. V shed 0 bases and J shed 1 base, with 6 bases lying between them. CDR1 is ENHRY and CDR2 is SYGVKD in the germline V gene. The CDR3 is made up of 14 amino acids. The CDR3 loop reads CAISESATQETQYF. The CDR3 nucleotides read TGTGCCATCAGTGAGTCAGCGACCCAAGAGACCCAGTACTTC.

This chain joins TRBV7-9 and TRBJ1-4, with no clear D. CDR1 and CDR2 (germline): SEHNR, FQNEAQ (reference sequence). The CDR3 runs 15 residues. V lost 1 base and J lost 6, with 12 bases in between. The CDR3 loop reads CASSLGDTEDEKLFF. As DNA, the CDR3 is TGTGCCAGCAGCTTAGGTGATACCGAGGATGAAAAACTGTTTTTT.

This clone was observed a handful of times. Other DNA variants within this sample encode the same CDR3. CDR3 sequence: CASSVGAGSYEQYF. CDR3 bases: TGTGCCAGCAGCGTAGGGGCGGGATCCTACGAGCAGTACTTC. The chain has TRBV9 and TRBJ2-7; possibly TRBD2 for D (6 bases). Trimming removed 0 bases at V and 1 base at J, with 8 bases between. The CDR3 loop spans 14 amino acids. Germline CDR1 and CDR2: SGDLS and YYNGEE.

V gene TRBV2 combines with J gene TRBJ2-3, with D perhaps TRBD1 (5 bases). Between the trimmed V and J ends, which lost 7 bases and 4 bases, there was a span of 15 bases. Germline CDR1 and CDR2: SNHLY and FYNNEI. CDR3 length: 14 residues. In DNA, the CDR3 is TGTGCCAGCACCTTAAGGACAAGGCCAGATACGCAGTATTTT. Its protein product is CASTLRTRPDTQYF.

This clone was observed a few times. Other nucleotide sequences from this sample produce the same CDR3. The J gene is TRBJ1-1, the V gene TRBV18; no firm D call. The CDR3 length is 13 residues. V lost 2 bases and J lost 1, with 5 bases in between. The germline gives CDR1 KGHSH, CDR2 LQKENI. CDR3 sequence reads: CASSPGQNTEAFF. The CDR3 bases are TGTGCCAGCTCACCAGGCCAGAACACTGAAGCTTTCTTT.

This rearrangement joins TRBV28 to TRBJ1-6; D is possibly TRBD1 (5 bases). The length of the CDR3 is 12 residues. V lost 5 bases, J lost 12 bases, and 11 bases lay in between. In germline, CDR1 is MDHEN, CDR2 SYDVKM. Here the CDR3 reads CASSAPGRPLHF. DNA of the CDR3: TGTGCCAGCAGTGCCCCGGGACGACCCCTCCACTTT.

The chain has TRBV11-2 and TRBJ2-3; TRBD1 might be the D (5 bases). This CDR3 has 13 residues. Trimming took off 8 bases at V and 4 bases at J, with 13 bases between the two ends. Germline lookup yields CDR1 SGHAT and CDR2 FQNNGV. For the CDR3, the DNA is TGTGCCAGCGGACACCCGATAGCAGATACGCAGTATTTT. Amino acid sequence: CASGHPIADTQYF.

This clone was observed a few times. The identical CDR3 is also encoded by other nucleotide sequences in the sample. This chain links TRBV7-8 with TRBJ2-5; unclear D gene. This CDR3 has 12 residues. V lost 3 bases to trimming and J lost 2 bases, with 4 bases between them. Germline values: CDR1 SGHVS, CDR2 FQNEAQ. The CDR3: CASSLGQETQYF. The CDR3 DNA reads TGTGCCAGCAGCTTGGGACAAGAGACCCAGTACTTC.

This rearrangement joins TRBV7-3 to TRBJ1-5; 8 bases are shared with TRBD1. The CDR3 contains 13 residues. V trimming: 3 bases; J trimming: 5 bases; junction bases outside the gene matches: 0. Germline CDR1 is SGHTA and CDR2 is FQGTGA. CDR3 sequence reads: CASSLTGDQPQHF. The CDR3 nucleotides are TGTGCCAGCAGCTTGACAGGGGATCAGCCCCAGCATTTT.

There are a few counts of this clone. The CDR3 DNA follows: TGTGCCAGCAGGAAGGGGGATGGGTCCTACAATGAGCAGTTCTTC. This codes for CASRKGDGSYNEQFF. The J gene is TRBJ2-1, the V gene TRBV4-2; D possibly corresponds to TRBD1 (6 bases). Trimming removed 6 bases from V and 1 base from J, with 13 bases in between. There are 15 residues in the CDR3. From germline, CDR1 is LGHNA and CDR2 YNFKEQ.

The chain is built from TRBV7-2 and TRBJ2-5, with TRBD1 identical over 10 bases. J lost 4 bases, V lost 1 base, and 6 bases had no gene match. The germline V gene has CDR1 SGHTA and CDR2 FQGNSA. The CDR3 is made up of 16 amino acids. CDR3 coding DNA: TGTGCCAGCAGCTTAGGACAGGGGGCGCTTCGAGAGACCCAGTACTTC. This encodes CASSLGQGALRETQYF.